This note documents a single TCR beta chain sequence. Its antigen is as yet unknown. The sample belongs to a study of blood T cells in healthy people across ages. Study-level information: About one barcoded beta molecule was captured per two T cells (by template switching). Study findings and constraints: Older age coincided with a roughly linear decline in TCR beta diversity per million T cells.

Using a J-beta primer mix together with a sample-barcoded 5' primer, a second PCR was run for about 7 to 12 cycles. TCRdb re-analysed the 5' RACE reads in MiXCR, keeping a single row per CDR3 protein. Among 1.5 million to 2 million distinct CDR3 sequences listed, around 35% were seen once. Germline V lookup: CDR1 SEHNR, CDR2 FQNEAQ (reference sequence). The CDR3 contains 13 residues. The ends lost 4 bases at V and 5 bases at J; junction bases unmatched: 3. Each sample had at least 6 million PBMCs isolated. The chain couples TRBV7-9 to TRBJ2-3; 7 nucleotides align to TRBD2. Sequencing input: blood. This sequence originates from a woman younger than 45 in good health. CDR3 DNA sequence: TGTGCCAGCAGCTATATAGCGGGAGATACGCAGTATTTT. It is translated as CASSYIAGDTQYF.